These T cell receptor beta chains were read from a single sample in a study of STAT3 mutations in large granular lymphocyte leukemia. The method was immunoSEQ multiplex PCR; TCRdb's version includes in-frame clones alone and lacks a portion of them. The sample holds some 17,000 clones, about four fifths seen once. The material sequenced was peripheral blood mononuclear cells. The origin of the receptors is a man aged 45-65 years with T-cell large granular lymphocyte leukemia. Some clones in this sample may be carry-over from other donors' samples. Both conserved end residues are trimmed from each CDR3. Each record gives: D gene, V gene, clone size, CDR3 protein. A D gene is named only where the DNA matches it firmly. Not every row has a clone size; where given, it reads once, few, many or a size class.

D gene: TRBD1; V gene: TRBV28; clone size: NA; CDR3 protein: ASSYGTGGGEQY
D gene: NA; V gene: TRBV5-1; clone size: NA; CDR3 protein: ASSDRGGNEQF
D gene: TRBD1; V gene: TRBV4-1; clone size: NA; CDR3 protein: ASSLEGQGGYEQY
D gene: TRBD1; V gene: TRBV23-1; clone size: NA; CDR3 protein: ASSQSTTGVNEKLF
D gene: NA; V gene: TRBV5-4; clone size: NA; CDR3 protein: ASSLPLDGGNEQF
D gene: NA; V gene: TRBV6-4; clone size: once; CDR3 protein: ASSKDWNQPQH
D gene: NA; V gene: TRBV15; clone size: NA; CDR3 protein: ATSLEQGGYGYT
D gene: NA; V gene: TRBV7-9; clone size: NA; CDR3 protein: ASSSEQGD
D gene: NA; V gene: TRBV5-4; clone size: NA; CDR3 protein: ASSLDWNSEQY
D gene: TRBD2; V gene: TRBV5-1; clone size: NA; CDR3 protein: ASSLWGGETQY
D gene: NA; V gene: TRBV13; clone size: NA; CDR3 protein: ASSTNTHSRGEQY
D gene: NA; V gene: TRBV7-2; clone size: NA; CDR3 protein: ASSPSSGGAYGYT
D gene: NA; V gene: TRBV12-5; clone size: NA; CDR3 protein: ASGQTTGELF
D gene: NA; V gene: TRBV6-5; clone size: NA; CDR3 protein: ASSYSEVNEQF
D gene: NA; V gene: TRBV5-1; clone size: NA; CDR3 protein: ASSSGNEQY
D gene: NA; V gene: TRBV4-1; clone size: NA; CDR3 protein: ASSQDSGTSNYGYT
D gene: NA; V gene: TRBV6-6; clone size: NA; CDR3 protein: ASSLTHEKLF
D gene: TRBD1; V gene: TRBV5-1; clone size: NA; CDR3 protein: ASSLTGVVSSYEQY
D gene: TRBD1; V gene: TRBV29-1; clone size: NA; CDR3 protein: SVEEGQAGYEQY
D gene: TRBD2; V gene: TRBV5-1; clone size: NA; CDR3 protein: ASKESGVYEQY
D gene: NA; V gene: TRBV4-3; clone size: few; CDR3 protein: ASSQVVRGATEAF
D gene: NA; V gene: TRBV15; clone size: NA; CDR3 protein: ATSRGETQY
D gene: NA; V gene: TRBV29-1; clone size: once; CDR3 protein: SVVRGDYEQY
D gene: TRBD1; V gene: TRBV28; clone size: NA; CDR3 protein: ASNSGTGGYKQY
D gene: NA; V gene: TRBV19; clone size: NA; CDR3 protein: ASSEGNIQY
D gene: NA; V gene: TRBV29-1; clone size: NA; CDR3 protein: SAARDLSASTDTQY
D gene: NA; V gene: TRBV5-4; clone size: NA; CDR3 protein: ASSHRDKNTEAF
D gene: NA; V gene: TRBV6-1; clone size: NA; CDR3 protein: ASTSSYNEQF
D gene: NA; V gene: TRBV29-1; clone size: NA; CDR3 protein: SVEVYETQY
D gene: NA; V gene: TRBV5-1; clone size: once; CDR3 protein: ASSLGPGGQGSSPLH
D gene: NA; V gene: TRBV5-6; clone size: NA; CDR3 protein: ASGNRNEQY
D gene: NA; V gene: TRBV11-2; clone size: NA; CDR3 protein: ASSLQGGPYEQY
D gene: NA; V gene: TRBV4-1; clone size: NA; CDR3 protein: ASSQDMGLSISRNYGYT
D gene: TRBD2; V gene: TRBV4-2; clone size: few; CDR3 protein: ASSQDSGGAYNEQF
D gene: NA; V gene: TRBV6-1; clone size: NA; CDR3 protein: ASRPTGNQPQH
D gene: TRBD1; V gene: TRBV27; clone size: NA; CDR3 protein: ASSLRGQAYEQY
D gene: NA; V gene: TRBV27; clone size: NA; CDR3 protein: ASSLQRDGPQH
D gene: NA; V gene: TRBV19; clone size: NA; CDR3 protein: ASSSVSTDTQY
D gene: NA; V gene: TRBV10-3; clone size: NA; CDR3 protein: AISDAGTEAF
D gene: NA; V gene: TRBV10-1; clone size: once; CDR3 protein: ASSMARGETQY
D gene: NA; V gene: TRBV4-1; clone size: once; CDR3 protein: ASSRPGAESYEQY
D gene: NA; V gene: TRBV30; clone size: NA; CDR3 protein: AWSKGVKGGDEQY
D gene: NA; V gene: TRBV19; clone size: NA; CDR3 protein: ASSTPGRARRGYGYT
D gene: NA; V gene: TRBV11-2; clone size: NA; CDR3 protein: ASTSSVDTQY
D gene: NA; V gene: TRBV14; clone size: NA; CDR3 protein: ASSRTSSYEQY
D gene: NA; V gene: TRBV13; clone size: NA; CDR3 protein: ASSGGTSLSTEAF
D gene: NA; V gene: TRBV20-1; clone size: NA; CDR3 protein: SARDGSGYT
D gene: NA; V gene: TRBV6-4; clone size: NA; CDR3 protein: ASSGRYSGFEQY
D gene: TRBD2; V gene: TRBV5-6; clone size: NA; CDR3 protein: ASSRTSGDPGTQY
D gene: NA; V gene: TRBV5-1; clone size: NA; CDR3 protein: ASSLQDTDTQY
D gene: TRBD1; V gene: TRBV19; clone size: NA; CDR3 protein: ASNRQGRRAGELF
D gene: NA; V gene: TRBV9; clone size: NA; CDR3 protein: ASSVGSRTSTDTQY
D gene: NA; V gene: TRBV27; clone size: NA; CDR3 protein: ASSLVLGEAYEQY
D gene: NA; V gene: TRBV19; clone size: NA; CDR3 protein: ASKGRGEVGYT
D gene: TRBD1; V gene: TRBV5-4; clone size: NA; CDR3 protein: ASSLQPGTGEKLF
D gene: NA; V gene: TRBV2; clone size: NA; CDR3 protein: ASRFAGRYNEQF
D gene: TRBD1; V gene: TRBV10-3; clone size: NA; CDR3 protein: AIRRTTGENTEAF
D gene: TRBD1; V gene: TRBV18; clone size: NA; CDR3 protein: ASSPGQGAPGSPLH
D gene: TRBD2; V gene: TRBV15; clone size: NA; CDR3 protein: ATSRPAGIDTQY